This TCR beta chain originates from a study of monozygotic twins with inflammatory bowel disease. Notes on the study in general: Added variability in patient repertoires may stem from differing immunosuppressive treatments. IBD patients carried less diverse TCRbeta repertoires (inverse Simpson) than healthy co-twins.

Per donor there was one draw, yielding a blood sample of roughly 2.7 ml. Whole-blood total RNA was extracted without T cell sorting. TCRdb reprocessed the 5' RACE reads; each CDR3 protein has one entry and no DNA is given. The sample yields more than 110,000 distinct CDR3 sequences, of which the top ten take up about 1.2%. Regarding this clonotype: Antigen specificity is unknown.

The length of the CDR3 is 15 residues. In germline, CDR1 is SQVTM, CDR2 ANQGSEA. The TCR comes from a human donor with ulcerative colitis or Crohn's disease, or a healthy co-twin of an affected twin (not recorded which). The sample taken for sequencing was blood. The V and J genes are TRBV29-1 and TRBJ2-5; TCRdb's D gene call, TRBD1, goes unchecked for lack of DNA. The CDR3 reads CSVNHGTGHQETQYF.